The sequence of this TCR beta chain was determined in a study of T-cell memory formation after mild COVID-19. TCRdb analysed the 5' RACE reads with MiXCR anew, one entry per CDR3 protein. The repertoire has fewer than 700,000 distinct CDR3 sequences, 18% of them found once; the top ten carry more than 10%. Germline assignment: CDR1 SEHNR and CDR2 FQNEAQ (reference sequence). V was cut by 8 bases and J by 12 bases, with 13 bases left in between. The CDR3 loop spans 10 amino acids. This clonotype was seen a few times. Sequenced material: PBMCs or a T cell subset sorted from them (not recorded which). This TCR derives from an adult woman who had mild COVID-19 (a few samples of this study predate the infection). Cell type and time point are not known. J is TRBJ1-1 and V is TRBV7-9, with D unresolved. The CDR3 region is CASGGEGPFF. The CDR3 DNA is TGTGCCAGCGGTGGAGAGGGCCCTTTCTTT. The full variable domain, completed using reference TRBV7-9 and TRBJ1-1, is DTGVSQNPRHKITKRGQNVTFRCDPISEHNRLYWYRQTLGQGPEFLTYFQNEAQLEKSRLLSDRFSAERPKGSFSTLEIQRTEQGDSAMYLCASGGEGPFFGQGTRLTVV.